These 9 T cell receptor beta chains originate from one sample sequenced in a study of blood T cell repertoires in COVID-19. Only in-frame clones appear in the TCRdb table, and some are missing; sequencing was by immunoSEQ multiplex PCR. Among 120,000 to 150,000 clones listed, around 83% were seen once. Sequencing was performed on peripheral blood. Every receptor here comes from a woman aged 80 or older with acute or convalescent COVID-19.

The gene calls are TRBV15 and TRBJ1-2; tentative D call: TRBD1 (5 bases). CDR3 size: 15 residues. Per germline, CDR1 LNHNV and CDR2 YYDKDF (reference sequence). Trimming removed 9 bases at V and 4 bases at J, with 21 bases between. CDR3 in amino acids: CATPGPRGSPYGYTF. In DNA, the CDR3 is TGTGCCACTCCGGGTCCGCGGGGGTCGCCCTATGGCTACACCTTC.

V usage is TRBV10-3 and J usage is TRBJ2-3; the match to TRBD2 covers 10 bases. The V gene end was trimmed by 7 bases and the J gene end by 4 bases; junction bases not matched to a gene: 14. The CDR3 is 17 residues long. CDR1 ENHRY and CDR2 SYGVKD come from the germline V gene. In nucleotides, the CDR3 is TGTGCCATCACCCGGACCACTAGCGGGATCGGGGCAGATACGCAGTATTTT. It specifies CAITRTTSGIGADTQYF.

This chain links TRBV5-4 with TRBJ1-6, with TRBD1 matching 7 bases. J gave up 4 bases and V 4 bases, and 2 bases lay outside the gene matches. Germline values: CDR1 SGHNT, CDR2 YYREEE (reference sequence). The CDR3 loop spans 14 amino acids. CDR3 in amino acids: CASSMTGYNSPLHF. The CDR3 nucleotides read TGTGCCAGCAGCATGACAGGGTATAATTCACCCCTCCACTTT.

Written as DNA, the CDR3 is TGTGCCAGCAGCCGGCTAGCGGCAGGAGCAGATACGCAGTATTTT. Translation gives CASSRLAAGADTQYF. The chain couples TRBV2 to TRBJ2-3; 7 bases fit TRBD2. From germline, CDR1 is SNHLY and CDR2 FYNNEI. After removal of 6 bases from V and 4 bases from J, the junction contained 10 bases not matched to a gene. The CDR3 length is 15 residues.

In its sample, this clone was seen a few times. The rearrangement joins TRBV5-8 to TRBJ1-2, with D possibly matching TRBD1 (6 bases). V lost 6 bases and J lost 3, with 15 bases in between. CDR1 and CDR2 (germline): SGHTS, YDEGEE. CDR3 length equals 14 residues. The CDR3: CASTTTGFDYGYTF. CDR3 in DNA: TGTGCCAGCACCACGACAGGTTTTGACTATGGCTACACCTTC. The full variable domain, rest sourced from reference TRBV5-8 and TRBJ1-2, is EAGVTQSPTHLIKTRGQQATLRCSPISGHTSVYWYQQALGLGLQFLLWYDEGEERNRGNFPPRFSGRQFPNYSSELNVNALELEDSALYLCASTTTGFDYGYTFGSGTRLTVV.

This chain joins TRBV27 and TRBJ2-7; D not resolved. The CDR3 is made up of 12 amino acids. The germline V gene encodes CDR1 MNHEY and CDR2 SMNVEV (reference sequence). V was pared by 3 bases and J by 3 bases, with 6 bases between. Written as DNA, the CDR3 is TGTGCCAGCAGTTTCTCCTTCTACGAGCAGTACTTC. Its protein product is CASSFSFYEQYF.

This clone was seen only a few times. The V call is TRBV5-4, the J call TRBJ2-5, with D tentatively TRBD1 (5 bases). Germline-derived CDR1 and CDR2 are SGHNT and YYREEE (reference sequence). This CDR3 comprises 15 residues. Trimming stripped 3 bases from V and 3 bases from J, with 15 bases between. The DNA for the CDR3 is TGTGCCAGCAGCTCGCGACAGACCACCGAAGAGACCCAGTACTTC. It translates to CASSSRQTTEETQYF.

A single count supports this clone. CDR3 amino acids: CASSPTPHATDNTEAFF. The CDR3 nucleotides read TGTGCCAGCTCACCAACGCCCCACGCTACAGATAACACTGAAGCTTTCTTT. This chain links TRBV18 with TRBJ1-1; the D is unclear. Germline loops: CDR1 KGHSH, CDR2 LQKENI. The CDR3 is made up of 17 amino acids. V shed 2 bases and J shed 2 bases, with 18 bases lying between them.

The chain combines TRBV28 with TRBJ1-2, with D maybe TRBD1 (6 bases). Trimming cost V 6 bases and J 4 bases, with 15 bases left between them. CDR1 MDHEN and CDR2 SYDVKM come from the germline V gene. This CDR3 is built from 14 residues. DNA for the CDR3: TGTGCCAGCAGACCACCGGGGGGCATCTATGGCTACACCTTC. Amino acid sequence: CASRPPGGIYGYTF.